This T cell receptor beta chain is from a study of T cell changes during pregnancy in multiple sclerosis. Profiling relied on immunoSEQ multiplex PCR, and the TCRdb table lists in-frame clones only, not all of them. Of tens of thousands of clones in the sample, almost 95% were seen once. The CDR3 is made up of 16 amino acids. Germline V gives CDR1 MDHEN, CDR2 SYDVKM. With 6 bases clipped from V and 2 bases from J, the junction kept 12 bases outside the gene matches. The sample here was CD4+ T cells from peripheral blood mononuclear cells, taken in the third trimester of pregnancy. This TCR derives from a female donor with multiple sclerosis, enrolled in a pregnancy study. V gene TRBV28 combines with J gene TRBJ2-5; the match to TRBD1 covers 7 bases. This CDR3 is CASSVKQGPFQETQYF. The DNA for the CDR3 is TGTGCCAGCAGCGTAAAACAGGGGCCCTTTCAAGAGACCCAGTACTTC.